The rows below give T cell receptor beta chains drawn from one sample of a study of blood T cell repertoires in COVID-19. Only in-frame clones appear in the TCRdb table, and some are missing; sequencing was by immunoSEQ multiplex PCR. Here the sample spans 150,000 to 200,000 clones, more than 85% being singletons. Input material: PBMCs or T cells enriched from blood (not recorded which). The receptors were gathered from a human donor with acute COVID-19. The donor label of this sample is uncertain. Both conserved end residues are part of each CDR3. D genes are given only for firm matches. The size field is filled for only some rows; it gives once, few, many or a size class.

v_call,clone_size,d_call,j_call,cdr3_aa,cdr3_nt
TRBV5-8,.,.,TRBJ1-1,CASSLAGYGRQPEAFF,TGTGCCAGCAGCTTGGCCGGTTACGGCAGGCAACCTGAAGCTTTCTTT
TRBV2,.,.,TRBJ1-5,CASSPDSLSNQPQHF,TGTGCCAGCAGTCCGGACAGCCTTAGCAATCAGCCCCAGCATTTT
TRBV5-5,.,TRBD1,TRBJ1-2,CASSPGQGSYTF,TGTGCCAGCAGCCCCGGACAGGGGAGCTACACCTTC
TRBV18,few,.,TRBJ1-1,CASSIRTGNTEAFF,TGTGCCAGCTCAATCCGGACGGGAAACACTGAAGCTTTCTTT
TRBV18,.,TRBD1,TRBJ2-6,CASSPLGQGLSGANVLTF,TGTGCCAGCTCACCCCTAGGACAGGGTCTCTCTGGGGCCAACGTCCTGACTTTC
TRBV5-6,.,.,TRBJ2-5,CASSLAGGETQYF,TGTGCCAGCAGCTTGGCAGGGGGGGAGACCCAGTACTTC
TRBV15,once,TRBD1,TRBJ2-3,CATSRAGQGRTDTQYF,TGTGCCACCAGCAGAGCGGGACAGGGGCGCACAGATACGCAGTATTTT
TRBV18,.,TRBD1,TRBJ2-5,CASSPRGTGSGETQYF,TGTGCCAGCTCACCGAGGGGGACAGGGTCAGGAGAGACCCAGTACTTC
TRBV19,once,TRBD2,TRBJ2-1,CASSSGGTYNEQFF,TGTGCCAGCAGTAGCGGGGGGACCTACAATGAGCAGTTCTTC
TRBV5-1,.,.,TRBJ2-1,CASSWGRVASSYNEQFF,TGCGCCAGCAGCTGGGGCCGGGTGGCTAGCTCCTACAATGAGCAGTTCTTC
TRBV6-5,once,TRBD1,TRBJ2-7,CASSNRGASSYEQYF,TGTGCCAGCAGTAACAGGGGTGCGAGCTCCTACGAGCAGTACTTC
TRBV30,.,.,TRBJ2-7,CAWDRIGAGPSYEQYF,TGTGCCTGGGACCGGATTGGGGCAGGACCATCCTACGAGCAGTACTTC
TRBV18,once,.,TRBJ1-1,CASSLLGALEAFF,TGTGCCAGCTCACTATTAGGGGCCCTTGAAGCTTTCTTT
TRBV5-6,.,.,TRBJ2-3,CASRTRGTDTQYF,TGTGCCAGCCGTACGCGAGGCACAGATACGCAGTATTTT
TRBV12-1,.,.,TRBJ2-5,CASSGLLAGWKETQYF,TGTGCCAGCAGCGGCCTACTAGCGGGCTGGAAAGAGACCCAGTACTTC
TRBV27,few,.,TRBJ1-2,CASKDIYGYTF,TGTGCCAGCAAGGACATATATGGCTACACCTTC
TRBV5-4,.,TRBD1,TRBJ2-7,CASSRPGQASYEQYF,TGTGCCAGCAGCCGACCGGGACAGGCATCCTACGAGCAGTACTTC